This is a list of T cell receptor beta chains from one sample in a study of blood T cell repertoires in COVID-19. The protocol was immunoSEQ multiplex PCR, while the TCRdb copy is restricted to in-frame clones and leaves out a portion. The sample lists under 250,000 clones; roughly 83% were seen once. The sample consisted of peripheral blood. The receptor set was obtained from a woman aged 80 or older with COVID-19, enrolled during active disease. CDR3s include the opening cysteine and the closing phenylalanine or tryptophan. Fields, in order: V gene, CDR3 length, J gene, D gene, CDR3 protein, CDR3 DNA. A D gene is named only where the DNA matches it firmly.

v_call: TRBV24-1
cdr3_length: 14
j_call: TRBJ2-7
d_call: TRBD1
cdr3_aa: CATSDDRGTYEQYF
cdr3_nt: TGTGCCACCAGTGATGACAGGGGAACCTACGAGCAGTACTTC

v_call: TRBV27
cdr3_length: 15
j_call: TRBJ1-1
d_call: TRBD1
cdr3_aa: CASSLWGRGHTEAFF
cdr3_nt: TGTGCCAGCAGTTTATGGGGAAGGGGGCACACTGAAGCTTTCTTT

v_call: TRBV28
cdr3_length: 16
j_call: TRBJ1-2
d_call: .
cdr3_aa: CASSSLISQGSYGYTF
cdr3_nt: TGTGCCAGCAGTTCCCTCATTTCACAGGGATCCTATGGCTACACCTTC

v_call: TRBV7-2
cdr3_length: 16
j_call: TRBJ1-6
d_call: .
cdr3_aa: CASRNPMTGGSSPLHF
cdr3_nt: TGTGCCAGCAGAAATCCTATGACGGGTGGGAGTTCACCCCTCCACTTT

v_call: TRBV10-3
cdr3_length: 14
j_call: TRBJ2-5
d_call: .
cdr3_aa: CATLEDRAQETQYF
cdr3_nt: TGTGCCACCCTCGAGGACAGAGCACAAGAGACCCAGTACTTC

v_call: TRBV5-4
cdr3_length: 15
j_call: TRBJ2-1
d_call: TRBD2
cdr3_aa: CASSLPSGGANEQFF
cdr3_nt: TGTGCCAGCAGTCTTCCTAGCGGGGGGGCTAATGAGCAGTTCTTC

v_call: TRBV24-1
cdr3_length: 16
j_call: TRBJ1-5
d_call: .
cdr3_aa: CATSEDTGMRNQPQHF
cdr3_nt: TGTGCCACCAGTGAGGATACAGGGATGCGCAATCAGCCCCAGCATTTT

v_call: TRBV7-2
cdr3_length: 15
j_call: TRBJ1-4
d_call: .
cdr3_aa: CASSANGGEVEKLFF
cdr3_nt: TGTGCCAGCAGCGCGAATGGGGGGGAAGTTGAAAAACTGTTTTTT

v_call: TRBV5-1
cdr3_length: 15
j_call: TRBJ1-6
d_call: TRBD1
cdr3_aa: CASSLTGGYNSPLHF
cdr3_nt: TGCGCCAGCAGCTTGACAGGGGGTTATAATTCACCCCTCCACTTT

v_call: TRBV25-1
cdr3_length: 14
j_call: TRBJ1-1
d_call: TRBD1
cdr3_aa: CASSGDRVNTEAFF
cdr3_nt: TGTGCCAGCAGCGGGGACAGGGTGAACACTGAAGCTTTCTTT

v_call: TRBV27
cdr3_length: 13
j_call: TRBJ1-2
d_call: TRBD1
cdr3_aa: CASSSDRGLGYTF
cdr3_nt: TGTGCCAGCAGCTCCGACAGGGGGCTAGGCTACACCTTC

v_call: TRBV28
cdr3_length: 14
j_call: TRBJ2-5
d_call: .
cdr3_aa: CASSQTRAQETQYF
cdr3_nt: TGTGCCAGCAGTCAAACTAGGGCCCAAGAGACCCAGTACTTC

v_call: TRBV2
cdr3_length: 14
j_call: TRBJ2-7
d_call: .
cdr3_aa: CASSGQGGPYEQYF
cdr3_nt: TGTGCCAGCAGCGGACAGGGAGGGCCCTACGAGCAGTACTTC

v_call: TRBV11-2
cdr3_length: 15
j_call: TRBJ1-4
d_call: .
cdr3_aa: CASSSPDRTREKLFF
cdr3_nt: TGTGCCAGCAGCTCCCCGGACAGAACCCGAGAAAAACTGTTTTTT

v_call: TRBV3-1/TRBV3-2
cdr3_length: 15
j_call: TRBJ1-5
d_call: .
cdr3_aa: CASSQGQFRNQPQHF
cdr3_nt: TGTGCCAGCAGCCAAGGACAGTTCCGCAATCAGCCCCAGCATTTT